This T cell receptor (beta chain) was documented in a study of cytomegalovirus exposure and HLA in healthy donors. Profiling relied on immunoSEQ multiplex PCR, and the TCRdb table lists in-frame clones only, not all of them. The sample yields 220,000 or so clones, roughly 83% seen once. Germline lookup yields CDR1 KGHSH and CDR2 LQKENI. Trimming removed 3 bases from V and 2 bases from J, with 17 bases in between. The CDR3 has 16 residues. This clone appeared many times. This rearrangement joins TRBV18 to TRBJ2-7; a weak D match, TRBD1 (5 bases). The clonotype originates from a woman under 30 in good health and CMV-seronegative. Sequenced material: PBMCs. CDR3 coding DNA: TGTGCCAGCTCACCGCGATGGGCAGGGAACACCTACGAGCAGTACTTC. It specifies CASSPRWAGNTYEQYF.